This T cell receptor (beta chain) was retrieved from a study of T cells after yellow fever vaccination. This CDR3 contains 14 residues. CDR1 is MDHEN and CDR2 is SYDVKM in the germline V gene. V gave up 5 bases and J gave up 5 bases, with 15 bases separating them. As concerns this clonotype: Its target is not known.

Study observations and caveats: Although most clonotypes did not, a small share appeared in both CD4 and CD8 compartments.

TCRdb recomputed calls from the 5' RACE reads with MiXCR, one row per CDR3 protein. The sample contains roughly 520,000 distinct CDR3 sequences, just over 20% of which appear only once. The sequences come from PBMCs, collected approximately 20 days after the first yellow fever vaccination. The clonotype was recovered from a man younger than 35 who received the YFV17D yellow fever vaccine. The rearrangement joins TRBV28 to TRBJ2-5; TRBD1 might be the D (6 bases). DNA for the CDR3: TGTGCCAGCAGTCACAGGGTCGGAGTGGAGACCCAGTACTTC. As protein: CASSHRVGVETQYF.